What follows is one T cell receptor (beta chain) and its context. The CDR3 totals 16 residues. Deletions cut 1 base from V and 0 bases from J, with 11 bases between. Germline V gene sequence: CDR1 MNHNS, CDR2 SASEGT. The data derive from a study of blood T cell repertoires in COVID-19. Study-level background: Donors in the United States, Italy and Spain gave samples during acute or convalescent COVID-19.

In the authors' methods: It was from reference gene primer amplification that nucleated cell counts were estimated. The assay was immunoSEQ multiplex PCR, and TCRdb's table has in-frame clones only and misses some. V and J calls and clone size are those listed in that table; D and trimming were worked out from the DNA. The sample holds about 150,000 clones, about four fifths seen once. The rearrangement joins TRBV6-1 to TRBJ2-3; no firm D call. The TCR was taken from a human donor with acute or convalescent COVID-19. The donor label of this sample is uncertain. Source material: peripheral blood. The CDR3 spells CASSEEIWASTDTQYF. The CDR3 DNA follows: TGTGCCAGCAGTGAAGAAATATGGGCAAGCACAGATACGCAGTATTTT.